This T cell receptor beta chain was documented in a study of blood T cell repertoires in COVID-19. Study overall: The samples span acute and convalescent COVID-19 from the United States, Italy and Spain. Sample material is recorded as cDNA or gDNA derived from T cells, B-cell-depleted T cells, or PBMCs.

Original processing notes: Amplification of reference gene primers was used by the study to estimate nucleated cell counts. The table came from immunoSEQ multiplex PCR; TCRdb's copy has only in-frame clones and leaves some out. Clone size and V and J calls were adopted from that table, with D and trimming inferred from the DNA. The sample records 250,000 to 300,000 clones, around 83% being singletons. The receptor was isolated from a man aged 18 to 29 with active or convalescent COVID-19. The sequenced material came from peripheral blood.

The CDR3 loop is CASSSSGSASQYF. The CDR3 region has the DNA TGTGCCAGCAGCTCCTCAGGGTCTGCTTCGCAGTATTTT. The chain has TRBV5-5 and TRBJ2-3, with D possibly being TRBD1 (5 bases). The ends were cut back, 3 bases at V and 10 bases at J, with 15 bases in the middle. The CDR3 runs 13 residues. From germline, CDR1 is SGHKS and CDR2 YYEKEE (reference sequence).